Here is one T cell receptor (beta chain) with its context. Its antigen remains unidentified. This CDR3 contains 13 residues. Trimming took 8 bases from V and 4 from J; bases not matched to a gene: 5. CDR1 is WSHSY, CDR2 SAAADI, per germline. 13 Jbeta primers and 60 Vbeta primers were used for the PCR. This table comes from immunoSEQ multiplex PCR, and its TCRdb copy is limited to in-frame clones, with some not included. The table has some 130,000 clones, more than 60% seen once. These data belong to a study of cytomegalovirus exposure and HLA in healthy donors. Study-level points and caveats: In a later analysis, TCR beta V- and J-gene trimming was associated with a missense DCLRE1C variant.

The sequence came from a woman aged 40 to 55 in good health and CMV-seronegative. The source material was PBMCs. This sequence joins TRBV10-2 and TRBJ2-7; 10 nucleotides align to TRBD1. The CDR3 region has the DNA TGCGCCAGCCGGACAGGGGGGCATTACGAGCAGTACTTC. It is translated as CASRTGGHYEQYF.